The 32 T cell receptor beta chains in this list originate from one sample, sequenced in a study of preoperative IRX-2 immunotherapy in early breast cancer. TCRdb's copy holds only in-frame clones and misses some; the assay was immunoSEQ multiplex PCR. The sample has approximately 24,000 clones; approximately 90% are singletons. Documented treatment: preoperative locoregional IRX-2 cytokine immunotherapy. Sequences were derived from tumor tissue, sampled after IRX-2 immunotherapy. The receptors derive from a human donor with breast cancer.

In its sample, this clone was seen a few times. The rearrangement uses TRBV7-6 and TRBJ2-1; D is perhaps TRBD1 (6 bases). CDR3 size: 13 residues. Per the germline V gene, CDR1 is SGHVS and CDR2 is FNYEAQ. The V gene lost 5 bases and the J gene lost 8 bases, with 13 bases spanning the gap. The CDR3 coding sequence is TGTGCCAGCAGCGGAGACAGGCGGGATGAGCAGTTCTTC. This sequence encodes CASSGDRRDEQFF. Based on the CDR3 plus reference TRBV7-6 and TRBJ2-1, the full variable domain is GAGVSQSPRYKVTKRGQDVALRCDPISGHVSLYWYRQALGQGPEFLTYFNYEAQQDKSGLPNDRFSAERPEGSISTLTIQRTEQRDSAMYRCASSGDRRDEQFFGPGTRLTVL.

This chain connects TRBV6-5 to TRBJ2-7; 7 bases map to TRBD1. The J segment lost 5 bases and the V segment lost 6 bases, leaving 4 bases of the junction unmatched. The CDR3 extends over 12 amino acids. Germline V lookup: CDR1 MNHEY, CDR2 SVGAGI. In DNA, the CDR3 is TGTGCCAGCAGCCCCCAGGGGGACGAGCAGTACTTC. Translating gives CASSPQGDEQYF.

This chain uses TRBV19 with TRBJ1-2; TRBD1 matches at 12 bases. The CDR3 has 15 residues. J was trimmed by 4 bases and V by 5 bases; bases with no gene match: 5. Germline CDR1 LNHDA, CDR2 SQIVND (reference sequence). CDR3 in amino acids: CASSLGTGGVYGYTF. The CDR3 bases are TGTGCCAGTAGTCTAGGGACAGGGGGCGTCTATGGCTACACCTTC.

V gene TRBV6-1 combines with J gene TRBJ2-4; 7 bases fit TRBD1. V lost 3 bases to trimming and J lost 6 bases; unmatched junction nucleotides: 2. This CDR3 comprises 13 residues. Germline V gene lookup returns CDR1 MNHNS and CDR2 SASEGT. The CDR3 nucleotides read TGTGCCAGCAGTGAGGGACAGATAAACATTCAGTACTTC. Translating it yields CASSEGQINIQYF.

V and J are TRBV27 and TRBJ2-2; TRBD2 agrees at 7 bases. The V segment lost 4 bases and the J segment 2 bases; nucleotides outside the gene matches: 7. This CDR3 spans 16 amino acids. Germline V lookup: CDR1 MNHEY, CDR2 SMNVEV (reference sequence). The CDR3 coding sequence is TGTGCCAGCAGTTGGGCCAGCGGGGACAACACCGGGGAGCTGTTTTTT. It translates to CASSWASGDNTGELFF.

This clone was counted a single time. Here the CDR3 reads CAWSPQTGGAYEQYF. CDR3 nucleotide sequence: TGTGCCTGGAGTCCCCAGACAGGGGGGGCCTACGAGCAGTACTTC. V is TRBV30 and J is TRBJ2-7, with TRBD1 identical over 9 bases. Germline V lookup: CDR1 GTSNPN, CDR2 SVGIG (reference sequence). This CDR3 has 15 residues. The trim removed 2 bases at V and 2 bases at J, leaving 7 bases unmatched.

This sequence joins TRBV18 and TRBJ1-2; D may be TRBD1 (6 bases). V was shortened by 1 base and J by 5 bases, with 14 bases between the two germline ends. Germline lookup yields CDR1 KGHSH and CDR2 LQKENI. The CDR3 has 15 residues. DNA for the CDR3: TGTGCCAGCTCACCACTTTCGGACACAGGGTATGGCTACACCTTC. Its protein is CASSPLSDTGYGYTF.

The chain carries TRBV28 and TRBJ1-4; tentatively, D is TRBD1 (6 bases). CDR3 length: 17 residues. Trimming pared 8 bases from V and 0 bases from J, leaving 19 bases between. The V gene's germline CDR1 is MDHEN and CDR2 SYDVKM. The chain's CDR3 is CASGRQEITTTNEKLFF. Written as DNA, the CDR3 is TGTGCCAGCGGCCGACAGGAAATAACAACAACTAATGAAAAACTGTTTTTT.

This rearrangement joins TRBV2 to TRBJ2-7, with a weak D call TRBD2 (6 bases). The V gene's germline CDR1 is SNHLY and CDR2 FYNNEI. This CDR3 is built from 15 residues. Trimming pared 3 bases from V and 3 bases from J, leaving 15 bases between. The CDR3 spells CASSEGVAVNYEQYF. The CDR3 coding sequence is TGTGCCAGCAGTGAGGGGGTAGCGGTCAACTACGAGCAGTACTTC. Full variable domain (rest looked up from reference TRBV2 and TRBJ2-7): EPEVTQTPSHQVTQMGQEVILRCVPISNHLYFYWYRQILGQKVEFLVSFYNNEISEKSEIFDDQFSVERPDGSNFTLKIRSTKLEDSAMYFCASSEGVAVNYEQYFGPGTRLTVT.

CDR3: CASNGKVGTEAFF. The DNA of the CDR3 is TGTGCCAGTAATGGCAAAGTGGGCACTGAAGCTTTCTTT. V usage is TRBV19 and J usage is TRBJ1-1; D unresolved. The V gene lost 7 bases and the J gene lost 4 bases, with 13 bases spanning the gap. This CDR3 comprises 13 residues. Germline CDR1 and CDR2: LNHDA and SQIVND (reference sequence). Full variable domain (remainder filled in from reference TRBV19 and TRBJ1-1): DGGITQSPKYLFRKEGQNVTLSCEQNLNHDAMYWYRQDPGQGLRLIYYSQIVNDFQKGDIAEGYSVSREKKESFPLTVTSAQKNPTAFYLCASNGKVGTEAFFGQGTRLTVV.

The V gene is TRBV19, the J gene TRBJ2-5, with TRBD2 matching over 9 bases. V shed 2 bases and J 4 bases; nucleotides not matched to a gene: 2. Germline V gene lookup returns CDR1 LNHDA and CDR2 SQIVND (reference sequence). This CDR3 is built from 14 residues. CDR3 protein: CASSILAGLETQYF. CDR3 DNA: TGTGCCAGTAGTATACTAGCGGGGTTAGAGACCCAGTACTTC. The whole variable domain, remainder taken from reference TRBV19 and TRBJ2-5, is DGGITQSPKYLFRKEGQNVTLSCEQNLNHDAMYWYRQDPGQGLRLIYYSQIVNDFQKGDIAEGYSVSREKKESFPLTVTSAQKNPTAFYLCASSILAGLETQYFGPGTRLLVL.

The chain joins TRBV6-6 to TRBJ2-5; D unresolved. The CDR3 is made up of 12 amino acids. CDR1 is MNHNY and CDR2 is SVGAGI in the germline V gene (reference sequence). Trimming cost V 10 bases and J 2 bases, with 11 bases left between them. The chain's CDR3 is CAIARVQETQYF. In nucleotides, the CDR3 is TGTGCCATTGCCCGGGTACAAGAGACCCAGTACTTC.

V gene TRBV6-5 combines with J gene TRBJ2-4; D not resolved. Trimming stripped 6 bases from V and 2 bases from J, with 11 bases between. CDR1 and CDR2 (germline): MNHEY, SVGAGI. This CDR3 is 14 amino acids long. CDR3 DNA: TGTGCCAGCAGCCCCACGGTATCCAAAAACATTCAGTACTTC. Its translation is CASSPTVSKNIQYF.

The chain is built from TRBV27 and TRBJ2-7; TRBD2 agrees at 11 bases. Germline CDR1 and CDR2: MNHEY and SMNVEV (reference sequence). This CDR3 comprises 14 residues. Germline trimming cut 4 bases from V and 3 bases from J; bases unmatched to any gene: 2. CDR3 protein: CASSSLAGGYEQYF. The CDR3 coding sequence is TGTGCCAGCAGTTCCCTAGCGGGGGGCTACGAGCAGTACTTC.

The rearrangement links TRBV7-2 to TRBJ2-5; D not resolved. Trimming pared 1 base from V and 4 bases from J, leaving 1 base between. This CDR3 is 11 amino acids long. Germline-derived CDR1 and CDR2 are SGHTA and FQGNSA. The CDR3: CASSLVETQYF. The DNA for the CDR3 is TGTGCCAGCAGCTTAGTAGAGACCCAGTACTTC. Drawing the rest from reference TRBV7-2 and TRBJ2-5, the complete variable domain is GAGVSQSPSNKVTEKGKDVELRCDPISGHTALYWYRQSLGQGLEFLIYFQGNSAPDKSGLPSDRFSAERTGGSVSTLTIQRTQQEDSAVYLCASSLVETQYFGPGTRLLVL.

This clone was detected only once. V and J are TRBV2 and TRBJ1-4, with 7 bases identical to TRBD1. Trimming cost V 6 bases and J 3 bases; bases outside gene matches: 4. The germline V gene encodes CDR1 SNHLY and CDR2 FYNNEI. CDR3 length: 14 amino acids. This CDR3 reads CASRPGQSNEKLFF. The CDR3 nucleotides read TGTGCCAGCAGACCGGGACAGTCTAATGAAAAACTGTTTTTT.

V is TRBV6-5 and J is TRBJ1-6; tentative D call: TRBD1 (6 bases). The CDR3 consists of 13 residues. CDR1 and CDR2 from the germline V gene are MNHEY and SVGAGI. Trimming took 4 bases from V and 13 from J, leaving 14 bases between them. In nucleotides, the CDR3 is TGTGCCAGCAGTTCCAGGGGACTTTCGCCCCTCCACTTT. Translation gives CASSSRGLSPLHF.

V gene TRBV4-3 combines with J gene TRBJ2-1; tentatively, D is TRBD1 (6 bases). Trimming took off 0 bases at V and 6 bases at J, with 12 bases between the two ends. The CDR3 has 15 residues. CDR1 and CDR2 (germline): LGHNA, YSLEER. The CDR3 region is CASSQERGYSNEQFF. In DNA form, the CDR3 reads TGCGCCAGCAGCCAAGAGAGGGGGTACTCCAATGAGCAGTTCTTC.

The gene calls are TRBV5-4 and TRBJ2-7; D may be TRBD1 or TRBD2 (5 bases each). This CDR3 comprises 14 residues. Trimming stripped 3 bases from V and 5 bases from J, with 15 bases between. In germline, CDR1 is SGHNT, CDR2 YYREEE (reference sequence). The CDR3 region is CASSSGTLPDEQYF. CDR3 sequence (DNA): TGTGCCAGCAGCTCCGGGACGCTACCTGACGAGCAGTACTTC.

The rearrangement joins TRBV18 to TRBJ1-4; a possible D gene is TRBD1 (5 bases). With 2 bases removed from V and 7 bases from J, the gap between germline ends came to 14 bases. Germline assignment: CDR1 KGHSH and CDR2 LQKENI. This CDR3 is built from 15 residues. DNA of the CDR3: TGTGCCAGCTCACCAACGGGGCCCCTCGGTGAAAAACTGTTTTTT. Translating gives CASSPTGPLGEKLFF.

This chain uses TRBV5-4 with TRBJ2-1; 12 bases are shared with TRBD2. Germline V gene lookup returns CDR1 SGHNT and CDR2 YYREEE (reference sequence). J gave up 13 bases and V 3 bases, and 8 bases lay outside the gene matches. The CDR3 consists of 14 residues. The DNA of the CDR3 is TGTGCCAGCAGCTCGGAAGGACTAGCGGGGTTTCAGTTCTTC. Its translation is CASSSEGLAGFQFF.

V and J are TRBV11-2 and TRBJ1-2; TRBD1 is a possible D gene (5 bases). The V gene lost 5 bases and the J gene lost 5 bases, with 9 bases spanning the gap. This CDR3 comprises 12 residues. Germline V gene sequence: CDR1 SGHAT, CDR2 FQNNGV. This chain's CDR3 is CASSISGYGYTF. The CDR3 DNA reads TGTGCCAGCAGCATATCAGGGTATGGCTACACCTTC.

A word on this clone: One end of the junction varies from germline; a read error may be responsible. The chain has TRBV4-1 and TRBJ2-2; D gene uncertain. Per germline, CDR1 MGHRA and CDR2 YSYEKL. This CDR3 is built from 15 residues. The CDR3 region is CASSRSRMNIGELFF. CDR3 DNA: TGCGCCAGCAGCCGGAGCAGAATGAACATCGGGGAGCTGTTTTTT.

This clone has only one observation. The CDR3 is CATTRDPNSPLHF. The CDR3 DNA sequence: TGTGCCACCACCCGGGATCCTAATTCACCCCTCCACTTT. J is TRBJ1-6 and V is TRBV6-6; no reliable D call. The CDR3 totals 13 residues. Germline V gene lookup returns CDR1 MNHNY and CDR2 SVGAGI (reference sequence). V lost 10 bases and J lost 6, with 13 bases in between.

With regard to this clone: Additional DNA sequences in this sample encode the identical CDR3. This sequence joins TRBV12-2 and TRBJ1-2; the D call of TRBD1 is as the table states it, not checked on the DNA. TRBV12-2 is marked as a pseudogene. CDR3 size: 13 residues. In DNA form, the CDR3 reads TGTGCAAGTCGCTTCTGGACAGGGAGCGGCTACACCTTC. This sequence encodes CASRFWTGSGYTF.

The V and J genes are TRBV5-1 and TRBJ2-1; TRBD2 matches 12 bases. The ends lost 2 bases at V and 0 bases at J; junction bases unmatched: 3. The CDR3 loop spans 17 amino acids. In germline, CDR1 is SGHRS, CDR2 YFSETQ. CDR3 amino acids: CASSFGLAGLSYNEQFF. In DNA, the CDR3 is TGCGCCAGCAGCTTTGGACTAGCGGGACTCTCCTACAATGAGCAGTTCTTC.

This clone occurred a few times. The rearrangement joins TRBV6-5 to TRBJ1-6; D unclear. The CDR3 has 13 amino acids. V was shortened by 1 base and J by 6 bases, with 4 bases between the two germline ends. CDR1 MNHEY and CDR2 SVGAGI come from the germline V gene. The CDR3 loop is CASSYFSNSPLHF. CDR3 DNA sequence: TGTGCCAGCAGTTACTTCAGTAATTCACCCCTCCACTTT.

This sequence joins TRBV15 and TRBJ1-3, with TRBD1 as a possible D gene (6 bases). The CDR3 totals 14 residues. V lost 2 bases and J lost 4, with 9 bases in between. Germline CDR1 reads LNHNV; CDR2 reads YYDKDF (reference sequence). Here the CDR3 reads CATSRTGRGNTIYF. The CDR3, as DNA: TGTGCCACCAGCAGAACAGGGAGGGGAAACACCATATATTTT.

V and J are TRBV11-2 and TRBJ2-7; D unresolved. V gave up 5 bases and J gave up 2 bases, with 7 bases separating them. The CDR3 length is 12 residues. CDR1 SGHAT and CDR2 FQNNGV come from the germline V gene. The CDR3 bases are TGTGCCAGCAGCCCCGGGCCCTACGAGCAGTACTTC. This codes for CASSPGPYEQYF.

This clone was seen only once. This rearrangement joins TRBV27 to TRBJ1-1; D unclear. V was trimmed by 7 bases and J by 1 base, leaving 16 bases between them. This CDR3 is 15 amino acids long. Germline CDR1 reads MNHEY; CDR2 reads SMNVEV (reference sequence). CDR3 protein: CASKPGANRNTEAFF. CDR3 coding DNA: TGTGCCAGCAAACCCGGAGCTAATAGGAACACTGAAGCTTTCTTT.

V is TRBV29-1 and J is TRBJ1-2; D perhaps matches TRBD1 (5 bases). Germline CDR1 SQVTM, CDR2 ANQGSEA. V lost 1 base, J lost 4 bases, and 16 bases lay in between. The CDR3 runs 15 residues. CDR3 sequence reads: CSVEGGLRGAYGYTF. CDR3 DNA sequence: TGCAGCGTTGAAGGGGGACTTAGGGGAGCCTATGGCTACACCTTC.

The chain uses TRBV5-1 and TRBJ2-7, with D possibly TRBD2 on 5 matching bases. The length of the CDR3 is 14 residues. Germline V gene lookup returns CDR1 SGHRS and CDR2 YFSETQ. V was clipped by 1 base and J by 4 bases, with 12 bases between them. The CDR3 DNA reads TGCGCCAGCAGCTTGTCGGGGATACCATACGAGCAGTACTTC. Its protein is CASSLSGIPYEQYF. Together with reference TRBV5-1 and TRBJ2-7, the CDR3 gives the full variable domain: KAGVTQTPRYLIKTRGQQVTLSCSPISGHRSVSWYQQTPGQGLQFLFEYFSETQRNKGNFPGRFSGRQFSNSRSEMNVSTLELGDSALYLCASSLSGIPYEQYFGPGTRLTVT.